The clone carrying this T cell receptor beta chain was recorded at least ten times. Its antigen remains unknown. Time point meaning: persistent/refractory GD, antithyroid drugs over 5 years with positive TRAb. Isolated PBMC RNA provided the starting material for the TCR library. The data belong to a study of regulatory T cells in long-lasting Graves disease. Study-level results: Those with persistent disease had in common more public clonotypes (roughly 3,000) than new patients (approximately 970). The researchers studied only peripheral blood, not thyroid tissue. Persistent Graves' patients showed reduced TCR diversity versus newly diagnosed patients. Favored usage of TRBV28, TRBJ1-2 and TRBJ2-5 was recorded in persistent disease.

The CDR3 extends over 15 amino acids. Trimming took 3 bases from V and 6 from J; bases not matched to a gene: 4. Germline CDR1 and CDR2: SGHTA and FQGNSA. The TCR beta library used iRepertoire HTBI primers with Arm-PCR amplification of CDR3. TCRdb re-derived calls from the multiplex PCR reads in MiXCR, one entry per CDR3 protein. The sample consists of 300,000 to 350,000 distinct CDR3 sequences, roughly 21% of them appearing once. This chain links TRBV7-2 with TRBJ1-5; 11 nucleotides agree with TRBD1. The receptor's source is a female donor with Graves disease. Sequenced here: peripheral blood mononuclear cells (PBMCs), sampled when the disease was refractory, from a patient treated with antithyroid drugs. CDR3 region: CASSLVGTGGQPQHF. CDR3 coding DNA: TGTGCCAGCAGCTTGGTAGGGACAGGGGGTCAGCCCCAGCATTTT.